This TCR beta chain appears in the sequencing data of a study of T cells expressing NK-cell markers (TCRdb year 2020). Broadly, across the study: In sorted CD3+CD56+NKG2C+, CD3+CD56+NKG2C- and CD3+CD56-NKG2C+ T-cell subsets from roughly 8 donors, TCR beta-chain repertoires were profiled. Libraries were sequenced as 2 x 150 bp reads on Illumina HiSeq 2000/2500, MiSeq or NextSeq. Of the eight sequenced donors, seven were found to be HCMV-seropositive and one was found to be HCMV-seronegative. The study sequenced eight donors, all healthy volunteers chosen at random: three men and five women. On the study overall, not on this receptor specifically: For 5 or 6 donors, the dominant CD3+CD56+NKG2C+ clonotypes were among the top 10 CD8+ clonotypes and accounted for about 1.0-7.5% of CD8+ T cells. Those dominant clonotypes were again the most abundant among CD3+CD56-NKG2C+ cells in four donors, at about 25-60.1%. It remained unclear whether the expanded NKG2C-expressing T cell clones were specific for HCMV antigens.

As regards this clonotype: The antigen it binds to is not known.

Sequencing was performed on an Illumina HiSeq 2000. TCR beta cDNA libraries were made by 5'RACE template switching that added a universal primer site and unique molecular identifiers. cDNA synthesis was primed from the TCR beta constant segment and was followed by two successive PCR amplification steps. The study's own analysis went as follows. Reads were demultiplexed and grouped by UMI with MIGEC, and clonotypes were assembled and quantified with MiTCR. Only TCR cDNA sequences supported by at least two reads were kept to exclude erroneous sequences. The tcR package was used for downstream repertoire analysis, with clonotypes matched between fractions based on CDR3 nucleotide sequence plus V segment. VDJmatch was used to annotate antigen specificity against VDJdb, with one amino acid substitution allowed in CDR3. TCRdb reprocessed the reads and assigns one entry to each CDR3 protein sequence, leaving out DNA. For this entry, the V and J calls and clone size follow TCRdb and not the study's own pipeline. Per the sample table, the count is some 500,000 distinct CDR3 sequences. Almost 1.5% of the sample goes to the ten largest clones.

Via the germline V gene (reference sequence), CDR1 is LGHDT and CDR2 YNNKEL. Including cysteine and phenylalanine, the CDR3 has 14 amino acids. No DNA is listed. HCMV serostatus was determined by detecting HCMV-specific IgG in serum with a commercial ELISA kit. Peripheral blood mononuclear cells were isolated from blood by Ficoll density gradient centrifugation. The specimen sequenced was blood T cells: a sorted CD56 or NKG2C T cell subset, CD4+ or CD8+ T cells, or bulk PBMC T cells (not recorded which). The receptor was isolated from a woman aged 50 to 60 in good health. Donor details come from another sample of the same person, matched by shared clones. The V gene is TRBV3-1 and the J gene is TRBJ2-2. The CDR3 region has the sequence CASSQKGRTGELFF.